This T cell receptor beta chain was sequenced for a study of blood T cell repertoires in COVID-19. Overall study: Acute and convalescent COVID-19 samples came from the United States, Italy and Spain. The analysed material was cDNA or gDNA that came from T cells, B-cell-depleted T cells, or PBMCs.

Per the study methods: Researchers report that nucleated cell counts were estimated from reference gene primer amplification. The assay was immunoSEQ multiplex PCR, and TCRdb's table has in-frame clones only and misses some. From that table come the V and J calls and clone size; the DNA was used to work out D and trimming. The sample consists of about 160,000 clones, less than 90% of them appearing once. This CDR3 has 14 residues. Trimming took 7 bases from V and 5 from J; bases not matched to a gene: 7. Per the germline V gene, CDR1 is MGHDK and CDR2 is SYGVNS. The specimen was peripheral blood. This chain joins TRBV25-1 and TRBJ2-2, with TRBD2 matching over 7 bases. The TCR sequence derives from a man between 18 and 35 years old with active or convalescent COVID-19. The CDR3, as DNA: TGTGCCAGCACTCCGGGACTACATACCGGGGAGCTGTTTTTT. Its protein is CASTPGLHTGELFF.